Given below is one T cell receptor beta chain in context. Its target is not known. Germline V gene data show CDR1 as LNHNV and CDR2 as YYDKDF (reference sequence). The CDR3 consists of 16 residues. V was shortened by 0 bases and J by 3 bases, with 14 bases between the two germline ends. This record comes from a study of OX40 agonist ivuxolimab in advanced cancers. As for the study in general: Of the participants, over 30% had some prior anti-PD-1, anti-PD-L1 or anti-CTLA-4 therapy, which was allowed. Study-level results: Antigen targets of the expanded peripheral T cells went undetermined. Doses of 0.1 to 3.0 mg/kg were accompanied by clonal expansion of CD4+ and CD8+ blood T cells by week 6.

Using immunoSEQ multiplex PCR, the repertoire was profiled, and TCRdb retains in-frame clones only, with some absent. The repertoire consists of approximately 49,000 clones, with roughly 85% occurring once and the leading ten covering about a fifth. The sample in question was CD4+ or CD8+ T cells sorted from blood, obtained in a trial of the OX40 agonist ivuxolimab. The genes are TRBV15 and TRBJ1-1; D is possibly TRBD1 (5 bases). The TCR was taken from an adult with an advanced solid tumor such as melanoma, head and neck, liver or kidney cancer. CDR3 bases: TGTGCCACCAGCAGAGATCGGGAGGTGGGGCACACTGAAGCTTTCTTT. Translation: CATSRDREVGHTEAFF.